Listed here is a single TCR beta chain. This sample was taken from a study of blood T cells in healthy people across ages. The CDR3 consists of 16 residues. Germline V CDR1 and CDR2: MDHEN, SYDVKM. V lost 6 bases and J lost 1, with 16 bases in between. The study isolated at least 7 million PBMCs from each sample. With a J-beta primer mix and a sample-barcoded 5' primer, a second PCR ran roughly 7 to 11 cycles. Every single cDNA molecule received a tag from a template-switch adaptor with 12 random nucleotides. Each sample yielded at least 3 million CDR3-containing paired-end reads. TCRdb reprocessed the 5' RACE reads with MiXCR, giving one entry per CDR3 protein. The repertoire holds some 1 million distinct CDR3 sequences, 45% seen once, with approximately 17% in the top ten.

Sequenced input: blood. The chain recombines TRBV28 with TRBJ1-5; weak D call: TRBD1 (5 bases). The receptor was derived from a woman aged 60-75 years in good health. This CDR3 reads CASRTRGVGSNQPQHF. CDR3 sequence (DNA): TGTGCCAGCAGGACCCGAGGGGTCGGCAGCAATCAGCCCCAGCATTTT.